The 7 T cell receptor beta chains given below trace back to one sample, sequenced in a study of shared clonotypes between healthy human individuals. The protocol was immunoSEQ multiplex PCR, while the TCRdb copy is restricted to in-frame clones and leaves out a portion. Among some 2,400,000 clones listed, approximately 95% were seen once. Sequencing used naive CD4+ T cells sorted from blood. Subset given: CD45RA+ positively selected. The receptors originated from a man between 18 and 35 years old in good health.

The CDR3 loop reads CASSAASGGSNTGELFF. CDR3 coding DNA: TGTGCCAGCAGTGCGGCTAGCGGGGGGTCTAACACCGGGGAGCTGTTTTTT. The chain is built from TRBV6-1 and TRBJ2-2; 11 positions match TRBD2. Germline trimming cut 4 bases from V and 2 bases from J; bases unmatched to any gene: 6. The CDR3 consists of 17 residues. Germline V gives CDR1 MNHNS, CDR2 SASEGT.

The J gene is TRBJ1-3, the V gene TRBV2; D is unclear. The CDR3 has 16 residues. Germline CDR1 is SNHLY and CDR2 is FYNNEI. Trimming pared 4 bases from V and 3 bases from J, leaving 16 bases between. CDR3 coding DNA: TGTGCCAGCAGTGGGGAGCAGGCGAAAGGTGGAAACACCATATATTTT. Its protein is CASSGEQAKGGNTIYF. Filled out from reference TRBV2 and TRBJ1-3, the complete variable domain reads EPEVTQTPSHQVTQMGQEVILRCVPISNHLYFYWYRQILGQKVEFLVSFYNNEISEKSEIFDDQFSVERPDGSNFTLKIRSTKLEDSAMYFCASSGEQAKGGNTIYFGEGSWLTVV.

With respect to this clone: Other DNA sequences from this sample encode an identical CDR3 as well. The chain couples TRBV2 to TRBJ2-7, with 10 bases identical to TRBD1. Germline assignment: CDR1 SNHLY and CDR2 FYNNEI. J was trimmed by 3 bases and V by 6 bases; bases with no gene match: 5. The CDR3 length is 14 residues. CDR3 residues: CASSVRDRGYEQYF. The CDR3 bases are TGTGCCAGCAGCGTCCGGGACAGGGGCTACGAGCAGTACTTC.

This chain uses TRBV19 with TRBJ1-5; D call uncertain. The CDR3 runs 14 residues. V dropped 10 bases and J dropped 6 bases, with 19 bases sitting between them. Germline CDR1 and CDR2: LNHDA and SQIVND (reference sequence). CDR3 sequence reads: CATGWREDGQPQHF. The CDR3 DNA reads TGTGCCACCGGGTGGAGGGAAGATGGTCAGCCCCAGCATTTT.

The genes are TRBV6-5 and TRBJ1-6, with 7 bases identical to TRBD1. Germline lookup yields CDR1 MNHEY and CDR2 SVGAGI. This CDR3 is 16 amino acids long. V lost 2 bases, J lost 7 bases, and 8 bases stayed unmatched. CDR3 coding DNA: TGTGCCAGCAGTTACCGACAGGGTGGTGGCAATTCACCCCTCCACTTT. Protein product: CASSYRQGGGNSPLHF.

This chain joins TRBV18 and TRBJ1-1; TRBD1 might be the D (5 bases). Trimming stripped 2 bases from V and 0 bases from J, with 13 bases between. The CDR3 consists of 16 residues. Germline V gene data show CDR1 as KGHSH and CDR2 as LQKENI. CDR3 sequence: CASSPGFGGVNTEAFF. The DNA of the CDR3 is TGTGCCAGCTCACCAGGGTTCGGAGGGGTGAACACTGAAGCTTTCTTT. Full variable domain (missing parts from reference TRBV18 and TRBJ1-1): NAGVMQNPRHLVRRRGQEARLRCSPMKGHSHVYWYRQLPEEGLKFMVYLQKENIIDESGMPKERFSAEFPKEGPSILRIQQVVRGDSAAYFCASSPGFGGVNTEAFFGQGTRLTVV.

The rearrangement uses TRBV4-1 and TRBJ2-2; D is ambiguous. This CDR3 has 12 amino acids. V shed 4 bases and J shed 3 bases, with 3 bases lying between them. CDR1 is MGHRA and CDR2 is YSYEKL in the germline V gene. The CDR3 spells CASSRDTGELFF. CDR3 bases: TGCGCCAGCAGCCGAGACACCGGGGAGCTGTTTTTT.